A single sample gave rise to the 30 T cell receptor beta chains below, sequenced in a study of CXCR3-negative and CXCR3-positive naive CD8 T cells. The authors made the TRB cDNA libraries by 5' RACE using UMI labels. TCRdb reprocessed the 5' RACE reads, keeping one entry per CDR3 protein, no DNA. The sample shows approximately 10,000 distinct CDR3 sequences, and approximately 2% sits with its ten largest clones. The specimen sequenced was naive CXCR3- CD8+ T cells from blood. The subset denotes: CD45RO-CCR7+CD27+CD95- naive CD8+ T cells lacking CXCR3 (TNR3-). Receptors originate from a human donor in good health. Some clones in this sample may be carry-over from other donors' samples.

The rearrangement links TRBV27 to TRBJ1-1. The CDR3 spans 11 residues. The germline V gene encodes CDR1 MNHEY and CDR2 SMNVEV (reference sequence). This CDR3 is CASSFGTMAFF.

The chain carries TRBV19 and TRBJ2-7; the D gene TCRdb calls, TRBD1, cannot be checked with no DNA. The germline gives CDR1 LNHDA, CDR2 SQIVND (reference sequence). The CDR3 length is 14 residues. CDR3 amino acids: CASSPGQGSAEQYF.

V gene TRBV29-1 combines with J gene TRBJ2-7; TCRdb lists TRBD2, though no DNA is available to test this call. Germline V CDR1 and CDR2: SQVTM, ANQGSEA. The CDR3 contains 16 residues. CDR3 region: CSVVGLAGGHSYEQYF.

The J gene is TRBJ2-7, the V gene TRBV3-1; lacking DNA, the TRBD1 call made by TCRdb goes unchecked. The CDR3 loop spans 17 amino acids. From germline, CDR1 is LGHDT and CDR2 YNNKEL (reference sequence). CDR3 sequence: CASSHPIFGQAGDEQYF.

By frequency, this clonotype is medium-sized. The J gene is TRBJ2-1, the V gene TRBV29-1; checking the TCRdb D call of TRBD1 is not possible without DNA. The CDR3 sequence is 12 residues long. From germline, CDR1 is SQVTM and CDR2 ANQGSEA. This chain's CDR3 is CSVGTAYNEQFF.

This clonotype shows up as medium-sized by frequency. The chain carries TRBV29-1 and TRBJ2-5. The CDR3 is 14 residues long. In germline, CDR1 is SQVTM, CDR2 ANQGSEA. CDR3 residues: CSVEPHLTEETQYF. Complete variable domain (other parts from reference TRBV29-1 and TRBJ2-5): SAVISQKPSRDICQRGTSLTIQCQVDSQVTMMFWYRQQPGQSLTLIATANQGSEATYESGFVIDKFPISRPNLTFSTLTVSNMSPEDSSIYLCSVEPHLTEETQYFGPGTRLLVL.

The chain is built from TRBV7-9 and TRBJ1-2; without DNA, the TCRdb call of TRBD1 cannot be checked. Per germline, CDR1 SEHNR and CDR2 FQNEAQ (reference sequence). This CDR3 has 14 residues. The CDR3: CASSLSGQGYGYTF. Full variable domain (rest looked up from reference TRBV7-9 and TRBJ1-2): DTGVSQNPRHKITKRGQNVTFRCDPISEHNRLYWYRQTLGQGPEFLTYFQNEAQLEKSRLLSDRFSAERPKGSFSTLEIQRTEQGDSAMYLCASSLSGQGYGYTFGSGTRLTVV.

CDR3 residues: CSVEGTGEETQYF. The chain is built from TRBV29-1 and TRBJ2-5; the D gene TCRdb calls, TRBD1, cannot be checked with no DNA. The CDR3 totals 13 residues. Germline CDR1 is SQVTM and CDR2 is ANQGSEA.

Considering frequency, this clonotype is medium-sized. The rearrangement uses TRBV29-1 and TRBJ1-2. CDR1 and CDR2 (germline): SQVTM, ANQGSEA. The length of the CDR3 is 12 residues. The CDR3 is CSVVETYYGYTF.

This clonotype ranks as medium-sized in terms of frequency. The chain joins TRBV20-1 to TRBJ2-1; the D call from TCRdb, TRBD2, cannot be confirmed without DNA. Germline CDR1 is DFQATT and CDR2 is SNEGSKA (reference sequence). This CDR3 is built from 11 residues. CDR3 residues: CSASAGIRQFF.

The chain links TRBV12-5 to TRBJ1-1; TCRdb indicates TRBD1, and absent DNA this call remains unverified. The CDR3 is 16 amino acids. The germline V gene has CDR1 LGHNT and CDR2 FRNRAP. CDR3 sequence: CASAPGPDRGPTEAFF.

V and J are TRBV19 and TRBJ2-3. In germline, CDR1 is LNHDA, CDR2 SQIVND (reference sequence). The CDR3 consists of 16 residues. The CDR3 is CASSIVVLSGTDTQYF.

Its frequency marks this clonotype as medium-sized. V gene TRBV29-1 combines with J gene TRBJ1-1; TCRdb's D gene call, TRBD1, goes unchecked for lack of DNA. The germline gives CDR1 SQVTM, CDR2 ANQGSEA. The CDR3 spans 15 residues. The CDR3 loop is CSAHPGQGFSTEAFF.

The chain couples TRBV29-1 to TRBJ2-1; the D call from TCRdb, TRBD2, cannot be confirmed without DNA. The germline V gene encodes CDR1 SQVTM and CDR2 ANQGSEA. The length of the CDR3 is 14 residues. CDR3 amino acids: CSVLAGTSYNEQFF.

The chain's CDR3 is CASSQDWNTGELFF. V is TRBV14 and J is TRBJ2-2. In germline, CDR1 is SGHDN, CDR2 FVKESK. The CDR3 length is 14 residues.

The CDR3 loop reads CASSPSGGDYNEQFF. V and J are TRBV18 and TRBJ2-1. The V gene's germline CDR1 is KGHSH and CDR2 LQKENI. This CDR3 is 15 amino acids long.

This chain connects TRBV4-1 to TRBJ2-4. Germline V lookup: CDR1 MGHRA, CDR2 YSYEKL. The CDR3 runs to 17 residues. CDR3 sequence: CASSHLGSDGGKNIQYF.

This sequence joins TRBV4-1 and TRBJ2-3; without DNA, the TCRdb call of TRBD2 cannot be checked. This CDR3 has 16 residues. Germline V lookup: CDR1 MGHRA, CDR2 YSYEKL. The CDR3 region is CASSQPGLAHADTQYF.

The chain couples TRBV2 to TRBJ2-5; the TCRdb D gene call, TRBD2, has no DNA to confirm it. The CDR3 extends over 14 amino acids. Per the germline V gene, CDR1 is SNHLY and CDR2 is FYNNEI. CDR3 region: CASSSVGTKETQYF.

This rearrangement joins TRBV5-1 to TRBJ2-7. The length of the CDR3 is 13 residues. CDR1 is SGHRS, CDR2 YFSETQ, per germline. This CDR3 is CASSLRTAYEQYF. Full variable domain (missing parts from reference TRBV5-1 and TRBJ2-7): KAGVTQTPRYLIKTRGQQVTLSCSPISGHRSVSWYQQTPGQGLQFLFEYFSETQRNKGNFPGRFSGRQFSNSRSEMNVSTLELGDSALYLCASSLRTAYEQYFGPGTRLTVT.

This sequence joins TRBV9 and TRBJ2-7; TCRdb outputs TRBD2, but without DNA this stays unchecked. CDR3 length: 16 amino acids. CDR1 SGDLS and CDR2 YYNGEE come from the germline V gene. CDR3 region: CASSVALAGGLYEQYF.

This clonotype ranks as medium-sized in terms of frequency. The gene calls are TRBV29-1 and TRBJ2-5; TCRdb names TRBD2, which stays unverified in the absence of DNA. The CDR3 length is 17 residues. Per the germline V gene, CDR1 is SQVTM and CDR2 is ANQGSEA. This CDR3 reads CSAQTRTSGASAETQYF.

The chain joins TRBV10-2 to TRBJ2-1. Looked up from germline, CDR1 is WSHSY and CDR2 is SAAADI. This CDR3 is 17 amino acids long. The CDR3 sequence: CASSESTLVISYNEQFF.

The rearrangement uses TRBV5-1 and TRBJ2-5; without DNA, the TCRdb call of TRBD2 cannot be checked. The length of the CDR3 is 15 residues. Germline-derived CDR1 and CDR2 are SGHRS and YFSETQ. CDR3 sequence reads: CASSRDYRGGETQYF.

The CDR3 sequence is CASSLDQSSYNEQFF. The chain joins TRBV5-1 to TRBJ2-1. Germline V gene sequence: CDR1 SGHRS, CDR2 YFSETQ. The CDR3 is 15 amino acids.

V and J are TRBV20-1 and TRBJ2-2. This CDR3 is built from 12 residues. Germline V gene lookup returns CDR1 DFQATT and CDR2 SNEGSKA (reference sequence). The CDR3 protein is CSAIRGTGELFF.

The chain carries TRBV7-8 and TRBJ1-1; the TRBD1 assignment by TCRdb is unverifiable without DNA. The CDR3 extends over 14 amino acids. Germline CDR1 is SGHVS and CDR2 is FQNEAQ. The CDR3 protein is CASSLGSGGTEAFF.

Considering frequency, this clonotype is medium-sized. The chain joins TRBV27 to TRBJ1-1; the TCRdb call, TRBD1, lacks DNA for checking. The germline V gene encodes CDR1 MNHEY and CDR2 SMNVEV (reference sequence). This CDR3 spans 14 amino acids. CDR3 loop: CASSLYREDTEAFF.

The V call is TRBV29-1, the J call TRBJ2-5; without DNA, the TCRdb call of TRBD1 cannot be checked. The CDR3 contains 12 residues. From germline, CDR1 is SQVTM and CDR2 ANQGSEA. The chain's CDR3 is CSVYGQGETQYF.

This clonotype registers medium-sized by frequency. J is TRBJ1-1 and V is TRBV7-2. CDR3 length: 13 amino acids. Germline V lookup: CDR1 SGHTA, CDR2 FQGNSA. The CDR3 reads CASSSLGNTEAFF.